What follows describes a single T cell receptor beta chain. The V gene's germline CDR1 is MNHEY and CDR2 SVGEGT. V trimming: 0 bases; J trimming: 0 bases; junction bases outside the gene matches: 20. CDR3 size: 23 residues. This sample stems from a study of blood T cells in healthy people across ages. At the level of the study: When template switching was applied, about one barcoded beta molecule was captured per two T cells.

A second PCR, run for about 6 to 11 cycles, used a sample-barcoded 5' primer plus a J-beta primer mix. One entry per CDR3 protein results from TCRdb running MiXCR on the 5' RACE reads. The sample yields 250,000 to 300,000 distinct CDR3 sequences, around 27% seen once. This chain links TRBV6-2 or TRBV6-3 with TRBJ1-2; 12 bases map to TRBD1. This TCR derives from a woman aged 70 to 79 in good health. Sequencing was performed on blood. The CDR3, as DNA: TGTGCCAGCAGTTACTCGAGAATGGGACAGGGGGCCGTAATAGTCGGAGCTAACTATGGCTACACCTTC. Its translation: CASSYSRMGQGAVIVGANYGYTF.